This TCR beta chain comes out of a study of cytomegalovirus exposure and HLA in healthy donors. Study details: Falling in the Caucasian-associated ancestry cluster were approximately 86% of approximately 400 genotyped donors. Study-wide results and caveats: The study recorded 150 to 200 TCR beta chains that were cytomegalovirus-associated. Common viral pathogens seemed to be connected with several of the most significant clusters, according to a later analysis.

These donors counted as nominally healthy when sampled, but unrecorded immune exposures were likely. Only a few counts were recorded for this clone. Its antigen is unknown. The PCR made use of 60 Vbeta and 13 Jbeta primers. Assay used: immunoSEQ multiplex PCR; TCRdb lists only in-frame clones, some missing. The sample holds some 130,000 clones; 66% are singletons and the top ten take around 1.6%. The CDR3 length is 15 residues. V was pared by 1 base and J by 3 bases, with 13 bases between. Germline lookup yields CDR1 SGHNT and CDR2 YENEEA. The TCR comes from a human donor in good health. The chain is built from TRBV11-3 and TRBJ2-7; a possible D gene is TRBD1 (7 bases). The sequenced sample consisted of PBMCs. Here the CDR3 reads CASSLVAGGHYEQYF. CDR3 coding DNA: TGTGCCAGCAGCTTAGTCGCAGGGGGGCACTACGAGCAGTACTTC.